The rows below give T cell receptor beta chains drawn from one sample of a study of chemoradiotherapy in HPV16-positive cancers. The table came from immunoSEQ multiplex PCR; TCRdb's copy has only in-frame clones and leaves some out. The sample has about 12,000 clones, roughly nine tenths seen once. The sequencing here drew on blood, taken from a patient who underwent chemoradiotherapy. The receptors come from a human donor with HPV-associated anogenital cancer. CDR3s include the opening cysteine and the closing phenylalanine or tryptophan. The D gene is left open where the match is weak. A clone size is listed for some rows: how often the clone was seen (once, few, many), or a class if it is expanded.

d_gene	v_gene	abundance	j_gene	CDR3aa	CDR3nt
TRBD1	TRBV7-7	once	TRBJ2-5	CASSRTGKGETQYF	TGTGCCAGCAGCCGGACAGGGAAAGGGGAGACCCAGTACTTC
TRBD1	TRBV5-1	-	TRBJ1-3	CASSEGQLVHF	TGCGCCAGCAGCGAGGGACAGCTCGTTCATTTT
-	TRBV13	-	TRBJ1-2	CASSLGRTTRYGYTF	TGTGCCAGCAGCTTAGGCAGGACCACGAGGTATGGCTACACCTTC
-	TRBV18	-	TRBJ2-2	CASSELNTGELFF	TGTGCCAGCTCAGAGTTGAACACCGGGGAGCTGTTTTTT
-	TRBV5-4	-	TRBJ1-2	CASSRQSNYGYTF	TGTGCCAGCAGCCGCCAATCTAACTATGGCTACACCTTC
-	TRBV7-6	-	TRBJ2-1	CASSFKPDPGNEQFF	TGTGCCAGCAGCTTCAAACCTGACCCCGGGAATGAGCAGTTCTTC
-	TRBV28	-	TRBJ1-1	CASSSPGQNTEAFF	TGTGCCAGCAGTTCCCCGGGACAGAACACTGAAGCTTTCTTT
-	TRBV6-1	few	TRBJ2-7	CASSDGQGSPYEQYF	TGTGCCAGCAGTGATGGTCAGGGAAGTCCCTACGAGCAGTACTTC
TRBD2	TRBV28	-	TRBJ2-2	CASSLGGRTGELFF	TGTGCCAGCAGTTTAGGCGGGAGGACCGGGGAGCTGTTTTTT
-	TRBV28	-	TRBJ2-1	CASSFGNNEQFF	TGTGCCAGCAGTTTTGGGAACAATGAGCAGTTCTTC
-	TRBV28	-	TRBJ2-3	CASYSRGASTDTQYF	TGTGCCTCCTACTCCCGGGGGGCGTCCACAGATACGCAGTATTTT
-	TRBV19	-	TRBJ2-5	CASSSGLSETQYF	TGTGCCAGTAGTTCGGGTTTGTCAGAGACCCAGTACTTC
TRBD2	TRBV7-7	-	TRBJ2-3	CASSLSGRADTQYF	TGTGCTAGCAGCTTGAGCGGGAGAGCAGATACGCAGTATTTT
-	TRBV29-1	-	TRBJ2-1	CSVEDFTGFSYNEQFF	TGCAGCGTTGAAGATTTCACGGGGTTCTCCTACAATGAGCAGTTCTTC
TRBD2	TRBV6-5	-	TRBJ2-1	CASRSSGRLFF	TGTGCCAGCAGATCAAGCGGGAGGCTGTTCTTC
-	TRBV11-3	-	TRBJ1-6	CASSPTSESPLHF	TGTGCCAGCAGCCCAACCTCTGAGTCACCCCTCCACTTT
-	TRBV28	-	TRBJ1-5	CASSLRSNQPQHF	TGTGCCAGCAGTTTACGGAGCAATCAGCCCCAGCATTTT
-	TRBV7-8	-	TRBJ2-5	CASSSKETQYF	TGTGCCAGCAGTTCTAAAGAGACCCAGTACTTC
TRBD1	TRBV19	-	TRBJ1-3	CASSMDRGSGNTIYF	TGTGCCAGTAGTATGGACAGGGGCTCTGGAAACACCATATATTTT
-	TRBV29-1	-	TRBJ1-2	CSVDQTRGRGSPSSYGYTF	TGCAGCGTTGATCAGACCAGGGGCAGGGGAAGCCCCTCTAGCTATGGCTACACCTTC
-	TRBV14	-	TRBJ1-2	CASSQNNYGYTF	TGTGCCAGCAGCCAAAATAACTATGGCTACACCTTC
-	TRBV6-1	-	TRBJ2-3	CASQKSGSSTDTQYF	TGTGCCAGCCAAAAATCGGGGAGTAGTACAGATACGCAGTATTTT
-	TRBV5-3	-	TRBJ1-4	CARTGQLVEKLFF	TGTGCCAGAACCGGACAGTTGGTGGAAAAACTGTTTTTT
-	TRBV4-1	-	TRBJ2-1	CASSPIGLTGVPYNEQFF	TGCGCCAGCAGCCCCATTGGGTTAACGGGAGTCCCCTACAATGAGCAGTTCTTC
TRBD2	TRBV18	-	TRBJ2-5	CASSPGGLAGRETQYF	TGTGCCAGCTCACCAGGCGGACTAGCGGGGAGGGAGACCCAGTACTTC
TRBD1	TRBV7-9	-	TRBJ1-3	CASSAFLGQGSSGNTIYF	TGTGCCAGCAGCGCATTTCTCGGACAGGGCTCATCTGGAAACACCATATATTTT
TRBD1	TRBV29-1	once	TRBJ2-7	CSVRQGSYEQYF	TGCAGCGTCAGACAGGGGTCCTACGAGCAGTACTTC
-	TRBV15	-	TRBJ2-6	CATVGTALSGANVLTF	TGTGCCACAGTCGGGACGGCCCTCTCCGGGGCCAACGTCCTGACTTTC
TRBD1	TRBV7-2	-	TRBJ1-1	CASSSQGRLGTEAFF	TGTGCCAGCAGCTCACAGGGGAGGCTAGGCACTGAAGCTTTCTTT
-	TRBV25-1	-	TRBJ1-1	CASRLGNTEAFF	TGTGCCAGCCGCCTGGGGAACACTGAAGCTTTCTTT
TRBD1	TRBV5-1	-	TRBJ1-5	CASSFTGEQPQHF	TGCGCCAGCAGCTTCACAGGGGAGCAGCCCCAGCATTTT
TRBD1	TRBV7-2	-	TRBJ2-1	CASTSRDRGLNEQFF	TGTGCCAGCACCTCGCGGGACAGGGGACTCAATGAGCAGTTCTTC
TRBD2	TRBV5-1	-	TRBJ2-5	CASSPDSGLAGKTQYF	TGCGCCAGCAGCCCGGATTCGGGACTAGCGGGAAAGACCCAGTACTTC
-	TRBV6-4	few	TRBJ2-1	CASSVAGHNEQFF	TGTGCCAGCAGTGTGGCGGGACACAATGAGCAGTTCTTC
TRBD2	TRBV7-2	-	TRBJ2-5	CASNLAGVRETQYF	TGTGCCAGCAATTTAGCGGGGGTTCGGGAGACCCAGTACTTC
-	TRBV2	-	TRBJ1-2	CASSDDRNYGYTF	TGTGCCAGCAGTGACGACAGAAACTATGGCTACACCTTC
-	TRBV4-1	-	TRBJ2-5	CASSENPGGSGETQYF	TGCGCCAGCAGCGAAAATCCGGGTGGGTCTGGCGAGACCCAGTACTTC
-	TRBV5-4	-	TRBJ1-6	CASSSRDPSSYNSPLHF	TGTGCCAGCAGCTCCAGGGACCCAAGCTCCTATAATTCACCCCTCCACTTT
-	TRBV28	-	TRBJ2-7	CASSQGYEQYF	TGTGCCAGCAGCCAGGGGTACGAGCAGTACTTC
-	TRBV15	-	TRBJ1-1	CATTAQGTEAFF	TGTGCCACCACCGCCCAGGGGACTGAAGCTTTCTTT
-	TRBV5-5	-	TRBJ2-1	CASSLAGKYNEQFF	TGTGCCAGCAGCTTAGCCGGGAAGTACAATGAGCAGTTCTTC
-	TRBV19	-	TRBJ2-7	CASSSGTVHYEQYF	TGTGCCAGTAGTTCAGGAACCGTCCACTACGAGCAGTACTTC
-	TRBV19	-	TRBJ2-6	CASSQSSGANVLTF	TGTGCCAGTAGCCAGAGCTCTGGGGCCAACGTCCTGACTTTC
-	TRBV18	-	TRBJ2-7	CASSPSGYSYEQYF	TGTGCCAGCTCACCATCGGGGTATTCCTACGAGCAGTACTTC
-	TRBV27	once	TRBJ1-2	CASSLGRLMGYTF	TGTGCCAGCAGTTTGGGCAGGCTTATGGGCTACACCTTC
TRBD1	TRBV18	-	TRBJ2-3	CASSPLGQSTDTQYF	TGTGCCAGCTCACCATTGGGACAGAGCACAGATACGCAGTATTTT
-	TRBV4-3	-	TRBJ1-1	CASTPGVRGQQRSEAFF	TGCGCCAGCACCCCGGGGGTTAGAGGACAGCAAAGATCTGAAGCTTTCTTT
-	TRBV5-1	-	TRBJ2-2	CASSLAGINTGELFF	TGCGCCAGCAGCTTGGCAGGAATTAACACCGGGGAGCTGTTTTTT
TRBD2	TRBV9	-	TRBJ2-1	CASSERGSSYNEQFF	TGTGCCAGCAGCGAACGCGGGAGCTCCTACAATGAGCAGTTCTTC
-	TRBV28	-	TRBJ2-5	CASSFAGTQETQYF	TGTGCCAGCAGTTTCGCGGGAACCCAAGAGACCCAGTACTTC
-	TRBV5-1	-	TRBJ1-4	CASSPTSRTNEKLFF	TGCGCCAGCAGTCCCACCAGTAGAACTAATGAAAAACTGTTTTTT
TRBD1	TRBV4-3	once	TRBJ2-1	CASSQLDRSREQFF	TGCGCCAGCAGCCAGCTGGACAGGTCGAGGGAGCAGTTCTTC
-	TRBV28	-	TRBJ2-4	CASSAGTGKSGNIQYF	TGTGCCAGCAGTGCCGGTACAGGGAAGTCGGGAAACATTCAGTACTTC
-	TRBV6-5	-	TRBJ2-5	CASSYSGALLETQYF	TGTGCCAGCAGTTACTCAGGGGCCCTCTTAGAGACCCAGTACTTC
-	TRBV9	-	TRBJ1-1	CASSVGEGHLEAFF	TGTGCCAGCAGCGTAGGAGAGGGACACCTAGAAGCTTTCTTT
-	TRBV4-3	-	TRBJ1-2	CASSQDRDSNYGYTF	TGCGCCAGCAGCCAAGATCGGGATTCTAACTATGGCTACACCTTC
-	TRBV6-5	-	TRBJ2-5	CASSYSPRGGPKTQYF	TGTGCCAGCAGTTACTCACCAAGGGGGGGTCCGAAGACCCAGTACTTC
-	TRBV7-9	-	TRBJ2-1	CASSLAYGESSYNEQFF	TGTGCCAGCAGCTTAGCCTACGGGGAGAGCTCCTACAATGAGCAGTTCTTC
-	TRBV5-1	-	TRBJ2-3	CASSLGAGRHTDTQYF	TGCGCCAGCAGCTTGGGTGCAGGGCGACACACAGATACGCAGTATTTT